Below, 28 T cell receptor beta chains from the same sample are listed, as sequenced in a study of blood T cell repertoires in COVID-19. Assay used: immunoSEQ multiplex PCR; TCRdb lists only in-frame clones, some missing. The data hold 85,000 to 130,000 clones, with 92% observed a single time. The sample consisted of peripheral blood. The receptor set was obtained from a man between 65 and 80 years old with acute or convalescent COVID-19.

J is TRBJ1-3 and V is TRBV11-2; D is undetermined. The CDR3 length is 13 residues. Germline assignment: CDR1 SGHAT and CDR2 FQNNGV. V lost 0 bases, J lost 5 bases, and 5 bases lay in between. CDR3: CASSLDPRNTIYF. In nucleotides, the CDR3 is TGTGCCAGCAGCTTAGACCCCAGAAACACCATATATTTT.

The rearrangement uses TRBV19 and TRBJ2-5; possibly TRBD1 for D (6 bases). Between the trimmed V and J ends, which lost 3 bases and 7 bases, there was a span of 15 bases. The CDR3 has 14 residues. CDR1 and CDR2 (germline): LNHDA, SQIVND (reference sequence). The CDR3 nucleotides read TGTGCCAGTAGTATGGTCGACAGGCGAGGGACCCAGTACTTC. Amino acids: CASSMVDRRGTQYF.

This chain uses TRBV13 with TRBJ1-6, with TRBD1 matching over 10 bases. The CDR3 is 17 amino acids. J gave up 6 bases and V 1 base, and 6 bases lay outside the gene matches. Germline V CDR1 and CDR2: PRHDT, FYEKMQ (reference sequence). The CDR3 region is CASSLATGGEGNSPLHF. Here the CDR3 DNA reads TGTGCCAGCAGCTTAGCGACAGGGGGCGAAGGTAATTCACCCCTCCACTTT.

This clone was seen just once. The chain joins TRBV5-1 to TRBJ1-6; 7 positions agree with TRBD1. There are 15 residues in the CDR3. Germline CDR1 SGHRS, CDR2 YFSETQ. Germline trimming cut 0 bases from V and 7 bases from J; bases unmatched to any gene: 4. In nucleotides, the CDR3 is TGCGCCAGCAGCTTGGAAATACAGGGGAATTCACCCCTCCACTTT. Translation: CASSLEIQGNSPLHF.

A word on this clone: The sample contains more than one DNA sequence encoding this CDR3. The gene calls are TRBV27 and TRBJ1-4; D gene unclear. Trimming pared 2 bases from V and 8 bases from J, leaving 6 bases between. The CDR3 is made up of 12 amino acids. Germline V gene sequence: CDR1 MNHEY, CDR2 SMNVEV (reference sequence). The CDR3 DNA reads TGTGCCAGCAGTTTAACGGGGGAAAAACTGTTTTTT. It codes for CASSLTGEKLFF.

The rearrangement links TRBV5-1 to TRBJ2-3, with a weak D call TRBD2 (6 bases). Germline loops: CDR1 SGHRS, CDR2 YFSETQ. The CDR3 is 14 amino acids. Trimming left V 4 bases short and J 4 bases short, with 13 bases between. The DNA for the CDR3 is TGCGCCAGCAGCGGGACGGGAGCCCCAGATACGCAGTATTTT. It encodes CASSGTGAPDTQYF.

This clone was observed a few times. This chain joins TRBV15 and TRBJ2-2; 10 bases align to TRBD2. The CDR3 spans 16 residues. CDR1 is LNHNV, CDR2 YYDKDF, per germline (reference sequence). Trimming at V came to 5 bases and at J to 2 bases, leaving 5 bases not matched to a gene. The CDR3 reads CATSGSLAGNTGELFF. The CDR3 DNA sequence: TGTGCCACCAGCGGATCACTAGCGGGAAACACCGGGGAGCTGTTTTTT.

V and J are TRBV4-3 and TRBJ2-1; 13 positions match TRBD2. J gave up 7 bases and V 2 bases, and 8 bases lay outside the gene matches. CDR3 size: 17 residues. Germline assignment: CDR1 LGHNA and CDR2 YSLEER. Here the CDR3 reads CASSQTVLAGGLNEQFF. In nucleotides, the CDR3 is TGCGCCAGCAGCCAAACCGTACTAGCGGGAGGGCTGAATGAGCAGTTCTTC.

The CDR3 DNA reads as TGCGCCAGCAGTGAGGGAGGTTCTAATTCACCCCTCCACTTT. It codes for CASSEGGSNSPLHF. The chain couples TRBV10-2 to TRBJ1-6; no firm D call. V lost 2 bases, J lost 6 bases, and 8 bases lay in between. There are 14 residues in the CDR3. Germline CDR1 and CDR2: WSHSY and SAAADI.

V usage is TRBV6-6 and J usage is TRBJ1-2, with 7 bases fitting TRBD1. V was pared by 4 bases and J by 0 bases, with 2 bases of the junction left unmatched. CDR1 and CDR2 from the germline V gene are MNHNY and SVGAGI (reference sequence). The CDR3 length is 14 residues. The CDR3 region is CASSSQGPNYGYTF. The DNA of the CDR3 is TGTGCCAGCAGTTCACAGGGGCCTAACTATGGCTACACCTTC.

The chain joins TRBV19 to TRBJ1-5; possibly TRBD1 for D (5 bases). The CDR3 is 15 amino acids. Trimming left V 10 bases short and J 3 bases short, with 19 bases between. The V gene's germline CDR1 is LNHDA and CDR2 SQIVND (reference sequence). The CDR3 here is CATKGGRRDNQPQHF. CDR3 bases: TGTGCCACGAAGGGAGGACGCAGGGACAATCAGCCCCAGCATTTT.

The J gene is TRBJ2-2, the V gene TRBV11-2; TRBD2 aligns across 13 bases. CDR3 size: 18 residues. Trimming removed 5 bases from V and 1 base from J; junction bases left unmatched: 7. Germline values: CDR1 SGHAT, CDR2 FQNNGV. The CDR3 loop is CASSDGLAGAMNTGELFF. Written as DNA, the CDR3 is TGTGCCAGCAGCGATGGACTAGCGGGGGCTATGAACACCGGGGAGCTGTTTTTT.

This rearrangement joins TRBV12-5 to TRBJ1-2; maybe TRBD1 (6 bases). With 3 bases removed from V and 5 bases from J, the gap between germline ends came to 10 bases. The length of the CDR3 is 13 residues. CDR1 is LGHNT and CDR2 is FRNRAP in the germline V gene. The DNA of the CDR3 is TGTGCTAGTGGTTTCGGACAGCAGTATGGCTACACCTTC. Translation gives CASGFGQQYGYTF.

The rearrangement links TRBV7-9 to TRBJ1-4; D remains ambiguous. The V gene's germline CDR1 is SEHNR and CDR2 FQNEAQ (reference sequence). The CDR3 has 15 residues. Trimming removed 5 bases from V and 8 bases from J, with 18 bases in between. The DNA of the CDR3 is TGTGCCAGCAGCCTCCTCTCCACCGTGAGGGAAAAACTGTTTTTT. Its translation: CASSLLSTVREKLFF.

This chain joins TRBV5-1 and TRBJ2-5; D is possibly TRBD2 (6 bases). Trimming took off 0 bases at V and 3 bases at J, with 15 bases between the two ends. CDR1 and CDR2 from the germline V gene are SGHRS and YFSETQ. The CDR3 is 16 amino acids. The CDR3 reads CASSLVWGGNKETQYF. CDR3 DNA sequence: TGCGCCAGCAGCTTGGTGTGGGGCGGGAATAAAGAGACCCAGTACTTC.

V is TRBV5-4 and J is TRBJ1-4; possibly TRBD1 for D (5 bases). Germline V lookup: CDR1 SGHNT, CDR2 YYREEE (reference sequence). Trimming left V 1 base short and J 7 bases short, with 11 bases between. This CDR3 region has 14 residues. The CDR3 DNA follows: TGTGCCAGCAGCTTGCCAGGGTATGGTGAAAAACTGTTTTTT. Residues: CASSLPGYGEKLFF. Full variable domain (remainder filled in from reference TRBV5-4 and TRBJ1-4): ETGVTQSPTHLIKTRGQQVTLRCSSQSGHNTVSWYQQALGQGPQFIFQYYREEENGRGNFPPRFSGLQFPNYSSELNVNALELDDSALYLCASSLPGYGEKLFFGSGTQLSVL.

CDR3 nucleotides: TGCGCCAGCAGTCCGACAGATGAAGCTTTCTTT. It yields the protein CASSPTDEAFF. The chain has TRBV5-1 and TRBJ1-1; maybe TRBD1 (5 bases). Trimming took 5 bases from V and 7 from J, leaving 9 bases between them. CDR1 SGHRS and CDR2 YFSETQ come from the germline V gene. The CDR3 extends over 11 amino acids.

The chain joins TRBV5-1 to TRBJ1-6; D ambiguous. Per the germline V gene, CDR1 is SGHRS and CDR2 is YFSETQ. This CDR3 spans 15 amino acids. Trimming cost V 4 bases and J 0 bases, with 8 bases left between them. The CDR3: CASSPDTSYNSPLHF. The CDR3 DNA reads as TGCGCCAGCAGCCCTGACACCTCCTATAATTCACCCCTCCACTTT.

The chain carries TRBV5-1 and TRBJ1-6, with 7 bases lining up with TRBD1. The CDR3 sequence is 14 residues long. The J segment lost 10 bases and the V segment lost 5 bases, leaving 9 bases of the junction unmatched. Germline CDR1 SGHRS, CDR2 YFSETQ. Here the CDR3 DNA reads TGCGCCAGCAGAACTACAGGGGCTTTATCACCCCTCCACTTT. It is translated as CASRTTGALSPLHF.

The rearrangement joins TRBV9 to TRBJ2-5; D remains ambiguous. V lost 3 bases, J lost 1 base, and 7 bases lay in between. Germline V lookup: CDR1 SGDLS, CDR2 YYNGEE. CDR3 length: 13 amino acids. The CDR3 coding sequence is TGTGCCAGCAGCGATGGAGTCCAAGAGACCCAGTACTTC. Protein sequence: CASSDGVQETQYF.

The chain has TRBV11-2 and TRBJ2-1; 11 bases are a match to TRBD2. Looked up from germline, CDR1 is SGHAT and CDR2 is FQNNGV. Trimming removed 5 bases from V and 4 bases from J; junction bases left unmatched: 10. The CDR3 is 17 amino acids. The CDR3 reads CASSARGGTSGYNEQFF. The CDR3 DNA follows: TGTGCCAGCAGCGCAAGAGGGGGGACTAGCGGTTACAATGAGCAGTTCTTC. The full variable domain, completed using reference TRBV11-2 and TRBJ2-1, is EAGVAQSPRYKIIEKRQSVAFWCNPISGHATLYWYQQILGQGPKLLIQFQNNGVVDDSQLPKDRFSAERLKGVDSTLKIQPAKLEDSAVYLCASSARGGTSGYNEQFFGPGTRLTVL.

The CDR3 region has the DNA TGCGCCAGCAGCTTACAAACGGGGAACACTGAAGCTTTCTTT. Translated, it gives CASSLQTGNTEAFF. The V gene is TRBV5-1, the J gene TRBJ1-1, with D unresolved. The CDR3 is 14 amino acids. Germline assignment: CDR1 SGHRS and CDR2 YFSETQ. V was pared by 2 bases and J by 1 base, with 9 bases between.

The genes are TRBV4-1 and TRBJ2-7, with TRBD2 identical over 7 bases. The CDR3 runs 14 residues. V trimming: 0 bases; J trimming: 4 bases; junction bases outside the gene matches: 3. CDR1 and CDR2 (germline): MGHRA, YSYEKL. Here the CDR3 reads CASSQESSGYEQYF. The CDR3 DNA reads TGCGCCAGCAGCCAAGAAAGTAGCGGGTACGAGCAGTACTTC.

The genes are TRBV30 and TRBJ2-4; TRBD1 matches 10 bases. The CDR3 has 13 residues. V trimming: 1 base; J trimming: 7 bases; junction bases outside the gene matches: 1. Germline CDR1 and CDR2: GTSNPN and SVGIG (reference sequence). CDR3 sequence: CAWSGTGGNIQYF. DNA of the CDR3: TGTGCCTGGAGTGGGACAGGGGGGAACATTCAGTACTTC.

This clone has a handful of counts. The CDR3 protein is CASREGPSSYEQYF. In nucleotides, the CDR3 is TGCGCCAGCAGGGAGGGGCCTAGCTCCTACGAGCAGTACTTC. V usage is TRBV5-1 and J usage is TRBJ2-7; TRBD2 is a possible D gene (6 bases). The CDR3 sequence is 14 residues long. Germline V gene data show CDR1 as SGHRS and CDR2 as YFSETQ. The V end was cut by 5 bases, the J end by 0 bases, with 12 bases between.

V usage is TRBV7-9 and J usage is TRBJ2-7, with 9 bases lining up with TRBD1. CDR1 SEHNR and CDR2 FQNEAQ come from the germline V gene (reference sequence). The CDR3 has 14 amino acids. The junction had 9 bases not matched to a gene; V was cut back by 7 bases and J by 5 bases. This CDR3 reads CASNWGQGSHEQYF. The DNA of the CDR3 is TGTGCCAGCAATTGGGGACAGGGTTCCCACGAGCAGTACTTC. The full variable domain, in which reference TRBV7-9 and TRBJ2-7 provide the parts outside the CDR3, is DTGVSQNPRHKITKRGQNVTFRCDPISEHNRLYWYRQTLGQGPEFLTYFQNEAQLEKSRLLSDRFSAERPKGSFSTLEIQRTEQGDSAMYLCASNWGQGSHEQYFGPGTRLTVT.

This sequence joins TRBV20-1 and TRBJ2-3; 7 nucleotides align to TRBD1. From germline, CDR1 is DFQATT and CDR2 SNEGSKA (reference sequence). V gave up 3 bases and J gave up 0 bases; unmatched junction bases: 3. There are 14 residues in the CDR3. The CDR3 spells CSASKGASTDTQYF. The DNA of the CDR3 is TGCAGTGCTAGTAAGGGGGCCAGCACAGATACGCAGTATTTT.

This rearrangement joins TRBV4-3 to TRBJ2-2; TRBD2 matches 14 bases. The V segment lost 1 base and the J segment 4 bases; nucleotides outside the gene matches: 8. This CDR3 spans 19 amino acids. CDR1 is LGHNA and CDR2 is YSLEER in the germline V gene. The DNA for the CDR3 is TGCGCCAGCAGCCAAGGAGCTGGGACTAGCGGGAGAAGCACCGGGGAGCTGTTTTTT. Protein product: CASSQGAGTSGRSTGELFF.